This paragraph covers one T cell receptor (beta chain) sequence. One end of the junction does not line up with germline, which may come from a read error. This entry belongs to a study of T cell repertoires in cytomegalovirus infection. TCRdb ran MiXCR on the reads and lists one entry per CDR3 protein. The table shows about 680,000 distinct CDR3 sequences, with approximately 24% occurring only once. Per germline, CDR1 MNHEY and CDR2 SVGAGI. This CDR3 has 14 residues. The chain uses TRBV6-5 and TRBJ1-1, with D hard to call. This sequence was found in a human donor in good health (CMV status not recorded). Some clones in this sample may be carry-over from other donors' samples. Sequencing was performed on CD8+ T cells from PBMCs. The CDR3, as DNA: TGTGCCAACAGTTACTCTAAATCGAACACTGAAGCTTTCTTT. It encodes CANSYSKSNTEAFF.